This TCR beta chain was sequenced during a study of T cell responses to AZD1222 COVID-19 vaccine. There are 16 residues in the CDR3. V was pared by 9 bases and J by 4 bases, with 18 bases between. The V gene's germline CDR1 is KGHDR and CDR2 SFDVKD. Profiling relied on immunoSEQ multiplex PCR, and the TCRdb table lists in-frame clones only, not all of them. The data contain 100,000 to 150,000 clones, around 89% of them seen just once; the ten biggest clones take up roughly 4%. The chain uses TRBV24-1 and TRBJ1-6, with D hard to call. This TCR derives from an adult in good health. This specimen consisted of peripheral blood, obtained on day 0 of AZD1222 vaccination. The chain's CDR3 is CATLKGRVGYNSPLHF. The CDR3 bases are TGTGCCACCCTTAAGGGCCGGGTGGGGTATAATTCACCCCTCCACTTT.